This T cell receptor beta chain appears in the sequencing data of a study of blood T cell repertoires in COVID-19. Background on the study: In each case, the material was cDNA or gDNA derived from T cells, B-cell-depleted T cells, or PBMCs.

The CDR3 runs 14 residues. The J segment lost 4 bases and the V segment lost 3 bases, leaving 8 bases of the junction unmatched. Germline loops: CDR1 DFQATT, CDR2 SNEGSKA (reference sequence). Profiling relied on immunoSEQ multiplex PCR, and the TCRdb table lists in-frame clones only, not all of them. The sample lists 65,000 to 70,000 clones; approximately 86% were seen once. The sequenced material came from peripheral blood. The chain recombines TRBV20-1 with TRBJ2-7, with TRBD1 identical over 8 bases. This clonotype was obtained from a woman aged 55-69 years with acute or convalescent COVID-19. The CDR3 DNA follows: TGCAGTGCTAGTTGGAGACAGGGGATGTACGAGCAGTACTTC. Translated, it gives CSASWRQGMYEQYF.